This entry features one T cell receptor beta chain sequence. Once RNA had been extracted, it was reverse transcribed into cDNA to act as the sequencing template. The assay was immunoSEQ multiplex PCR, and TCRdb's table has in-frame clones only and misses some. The sample shows tens of thousands of clones, more than 45% of them seen only once. Treatment specified: oral pan-JAK inhibitor, 5-10 mg twice daily. The CDR3 spans 14 residues. Trimming removed 4 bases at V and 0 bases at J, with 11 bases between. Germline V CDR1 and CDR2: SGDLS, YYNGEE. The sample originates from a study of CD8+ T cells in alopecia areata. The overall study: Patients received oral tofacitinib, 5 to 10 mg twice daily, for moderate-to-severe alopecia areata.

This clonotype was obtained from a human donor with alopecia areata. Sequencing used CD8+ T cells sorted from blood, obtained around week 37, from a patient treated with tofacitinib. This chain joins TRBV9 and TRBJ2-7, with D possibly TRBD2 on 5 matching bases. The DNA for the CDR3 is TGTGCCAGCAGCCCTCGGACTTCCTCCTACGAGCAGTACTTC. It codes for CASSPRTSSYEQYF.